A single T cell receptor (beta chain) is shown here with its context. Its antigen is not identified. Noted treatment: oral pan-JAK inhibitor, 5-10 mg twice daily. These data originate in a study of CD8+ T cells in alopecia areata. Whole-study context: Treated patients were scored for severity by percent of scalp affected.

Whole-study results and caveats: Researchers say the link of baseline CD8+ expansion to response remains uncertain, with one nonresponder.

The ends lost 7 bases at V and 4 bases at J; junction bases unmatched: 8. The CDR3 is 14 residues long. CDR1 is SGDLS and CDR2 is YYNGEE in the germline V gene. RNA was extracted and reverse transcribed into cDNA as the sequencing template. Clones were read by immunoSEQ multiplex PCR, and TCRdb kept only the in-frame ones, dropping some. The repertoire has 100,000 to 150,000 clones, approximately 60% of them found once; the top ten carry roughly 5%. J is TRBJ2-3 and V is TRBV9; 8 nucleotides line up with TRBD1. This specimen consisted of CD4+ T cells sorted from blood, obtained at week 4, from a patient treated with tofacitinib. The clonotype was recovered from a human donor with alopecia areata. This chain's CDR3 is CASGGQGVSDTQYF. For the CDR3, the DNA is TGTGCCAGCGGAGGACAGGGTGTATCAGATACGCAGTATTTT.